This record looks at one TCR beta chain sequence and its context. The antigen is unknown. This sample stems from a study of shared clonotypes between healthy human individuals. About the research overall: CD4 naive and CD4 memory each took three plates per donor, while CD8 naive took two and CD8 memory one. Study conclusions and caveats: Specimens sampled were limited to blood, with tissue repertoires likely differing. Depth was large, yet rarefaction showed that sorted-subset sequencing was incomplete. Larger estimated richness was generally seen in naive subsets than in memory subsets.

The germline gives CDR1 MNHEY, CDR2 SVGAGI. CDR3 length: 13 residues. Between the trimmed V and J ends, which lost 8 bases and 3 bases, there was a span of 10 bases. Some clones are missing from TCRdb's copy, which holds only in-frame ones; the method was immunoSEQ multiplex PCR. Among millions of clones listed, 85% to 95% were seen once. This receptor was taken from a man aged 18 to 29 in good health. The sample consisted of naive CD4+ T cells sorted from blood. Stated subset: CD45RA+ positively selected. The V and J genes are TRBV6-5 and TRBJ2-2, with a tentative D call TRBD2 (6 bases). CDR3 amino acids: CASGGGYTGELFF. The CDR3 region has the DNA TGTGCCAGCGGAGGAGGGTACACCGGGGAGCTGTTTTTT.